The entry below describes one T cell receptor beta chain. There are a few counts of this clonotype. The specificity of this receptor is unknown. Per-nucleotide qualities are absent, and no much larger clonotype sits a single base away. The time point label, as the study defines it: before trial treatment. Donors were enrolled in RACIN, a single-arm phase I dose-escalation trial in which nivolumab, ipilimumab, aspirin, low-dose cyclophosphamide and low-dose radiotherapy were combined. Patients with advanced, TIL-negative solid tumors were considered eligible. The run used an Illumina HiSeq 2500. Superscript III and a set of TRAV- and TRBV-specific primers were used to synthesize first-strand cDNA, so that both TCRalpha and TCRbeta chains were covered. A roughly 19-cycle PCR with Phusion amplified the TCRs, pairing a constant-region primer with the adapter that was attached to the V primers. The MessageAmp II aRNA Amplification Kit was used to amplify the isolated mRNA, with in vitro transcription run for about 15 hours at 37 degrees C. The Dynabeads mRNA DIRECT Purification Kit was used to isolate the mRNA for TCR sequencing. Indexed Illumina adapters were added in a second Phusion PCR of roughly 26 cycles, after which AMPure XP beads were used to purify the products. The authors processed their data as follows. Custom Perl scripts pooled TCR sequences encoding the same protein, removed out-of-frame sequences and computed each clonotype's abundance. Any TCR sequence supported by only a single read was excluded from analysis. The metrics used to describe the repertoires included Shannon entropy, Gini index, clonality, richness, and the frequency of TCRs shared between repertoires. TCRdb trimmed the raw reads at Q25, called clones with MiXCR and kept productive beta chains. For every CDR3 protein sequence, its rows merge into one entry that carries the most common genes and DNA. These V and J calls are TCRdb output, not the study's own analysis. This sample gives about 39,000 distinct CDR3 sequences in total; roughly a third of them show up just once. The top ten clonotypes cover 3.7% of the sample.

Reading the germline V gene gives CDR1 LGHNA and CDR2 YNFKEQ. From the cysteine through the phenylalanine, the CDR3 covers 11 amino acids. Only the CDR3 DNA is retained, 33 bases long and in frame from the first base. At the junction V is shortened by 0 bases and J by 6 bases, with 3 bases in between. This sample was taken from a study of low-dose radiotherapy and immunotherapy resistance in tumors (dated by TCRdb to the early 2020s). Notes on the research overall: In Cohort 1, each fraction delivered 0.5 Gy every 2 weeks, and the prescribed total PTV dose was 6.5 Gy. Patients were given nivolumab as a 240 mg flat dose every two weeks and ipilimumab at 1 mg/kg every six weeks, with both drugs delivered intravenously. Trial participants were not randomized into treatment groups. Eight patients were included in the translational analysis: three from the first dose cohort and the first five from the second dose cohort. For Cohort 2, the dose was 1 Gy per fraction given every two weeks, adding up to 13 Gy in total across 26 weeks. Patients took aspirin 300 mg orally once daily for four cycles, starting on cycle 1 day 1. Cyclophosphamide 200 mg/m2 was administered intravenously every two weeks, one day before each radiation and immunotherapy administration.

This TCR was recovered from a male donor with gallbladder cancer. The chain uses TRBV4-2 and TRBJ2-7; there is no confident call for the D gene. Sequences were derived from PBMCs, sampled before treatment. The DNA sequence is as follows: TGTGCCAGCAGCCAAGATACCGAGCAGTACTTC. Its coded protein is CASSQDTEQYF.